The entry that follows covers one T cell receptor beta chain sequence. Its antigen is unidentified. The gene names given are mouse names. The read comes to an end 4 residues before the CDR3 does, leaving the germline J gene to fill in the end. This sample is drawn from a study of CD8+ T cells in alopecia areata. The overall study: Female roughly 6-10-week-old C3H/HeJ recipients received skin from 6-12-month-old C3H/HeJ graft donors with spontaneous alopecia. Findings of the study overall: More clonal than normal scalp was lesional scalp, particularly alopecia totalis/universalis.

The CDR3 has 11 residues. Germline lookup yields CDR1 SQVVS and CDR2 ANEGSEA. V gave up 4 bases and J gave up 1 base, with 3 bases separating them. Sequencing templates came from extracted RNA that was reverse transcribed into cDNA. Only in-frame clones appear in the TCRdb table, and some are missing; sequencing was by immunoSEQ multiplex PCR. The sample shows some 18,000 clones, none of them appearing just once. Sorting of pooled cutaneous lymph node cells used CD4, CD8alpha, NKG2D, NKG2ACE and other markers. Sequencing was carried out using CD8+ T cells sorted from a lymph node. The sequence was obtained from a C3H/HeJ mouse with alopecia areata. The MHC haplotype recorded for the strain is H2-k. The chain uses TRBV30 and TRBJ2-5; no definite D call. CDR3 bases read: TGTAGTTCTAACTACCAAGAC. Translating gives CSSNYQD. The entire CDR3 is CSSNYQDTQYF.